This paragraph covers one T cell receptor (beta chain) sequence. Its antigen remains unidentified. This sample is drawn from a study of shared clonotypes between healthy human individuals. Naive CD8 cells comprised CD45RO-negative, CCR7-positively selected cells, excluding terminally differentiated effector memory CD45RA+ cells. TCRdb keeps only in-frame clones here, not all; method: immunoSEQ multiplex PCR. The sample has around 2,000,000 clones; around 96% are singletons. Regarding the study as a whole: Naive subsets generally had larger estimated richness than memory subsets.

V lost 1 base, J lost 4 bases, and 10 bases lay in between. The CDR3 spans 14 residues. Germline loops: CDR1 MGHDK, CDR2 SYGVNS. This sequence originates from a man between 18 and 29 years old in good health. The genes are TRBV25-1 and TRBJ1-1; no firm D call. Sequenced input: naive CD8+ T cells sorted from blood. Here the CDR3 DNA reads TGTGCCAGCAGTGAATCTGAGGTAGGCACTGAAGCTTTCTTT. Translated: CASSESEVGTEAFF.